This TCR beta chain was obtained from a study of radiation and T cells in renal cell carcinoma. Study observations and caveats: Top tumor clonotypes rose in blood 2 weeks post-radiation, then contracted.

The CDR3 has 15 residues. CDR1 is GTSNPN, CDR2 SVGIG, per germline (reference sequence). V gave up 2 bases and J gave up 4 bases, with 14 bases separating them. The protocol was immunoSEQ multiplex PCR, while the TCRdb copy is restricted to in-frame clones and leaves out a portion. This sample has about 140,000 clones, with roughly 85% found just once. Time point meaning: baseline pretreatment blood. Treatment indicated: 15 Gy SBRT to primary tumor, nephrectomy 4 weeks later. On this clone: Antigen: not known.

The sample in question was blood, obtained from a patient whose treatment included radiotherapy and nephrectomy. This sequence was found in a woman in her forties or fifties with renal cell carcinoma. The V and J genes are TRBV30 and TRBJ1-4; tentatively, D is TRBD1 (6 bases). Here the CDR3 reads CAWSTGTRSNEKLFF. The CDR3, as DNA: TGTGCCTGGAGTACCGGGACAAGGAGTAATGAAAAACTGTTTTTT.